This TCR beta chain was captured by sequencing in a study of technical replicates of blood from four donors (TCRdb year 2017). The library was produced with the immunoSEQ multiplex PCR assay. Sourced from immuneACCESS, this table was stored by TCRdb with only in-frame sequences that have V and J called. A share of the clones is absent; for the studies checked, an unresolved V gene accounts for under half, and the remainder has no known explanation. The sample contains about 58,000 clones, roughly 94% of them found a single time. Jointly, the top ten make up about 2.9% of the sample. Taken from cysteine to phenylalanine, the CDR3 has 16 residues. Only the CDR3 region is kept as DNA, spanning 48 bases read in frame from base 1. The germline V gene (reference sequence) sets CDR1 to MNHEY and CDR2 to SMNVEV. V is cut back by 2 bases and J by 5 bases, with 12 bases in the junction unmatched. Concerning this clone itself: Its target antigen remains unknown. Per-base quality was not reported, and no clone a single base away is much larger than it.

The chain links TRBV27 with TRBJ2-7; 7 bases in between match TRBD2. The sequence derives from a human donor in good health. Some clones in this sample may be carry-over from other donors' samples. Sequencing was done on a sample of PBMCs. The DNA is TGTGCCAGCAGTTTAAGGCGGGAGCTCCAGGAAGACGAGCAGTACTTC. The translation is CASSLRRELQEDEQYF.